Below are 22 T cell receptor beta chains sequenced from a single sample in a study of response to subunit inactivated influenza vaccine. TCRdb reprocessed the RT-PCR reads with MiXCR, giving one entry per CDR3 protein. The profile shows roughly 760,000 distinct CDR3 sequences, approximately 21% of them singletons. Sequences were derived from PBMCs from blood, sampled roughly 5 days after vaccination. These receptors all come from a man between 45 and 60 years old who received an inactivated influenza vaccine.

The chain recombines TRBV6-5 with TRBJ1-4, with D maybe TRBD1 (5 bases). There are 16 residues in the CDR3. Trimming took off 2 bases at V and 0 bases at J, with 10 bases between the two ends. Germline V gene sequence: CDR1 MNHEY, CDR2 SVGAGI. CDR3: CASSYDDRATNEKLFF. The CDR3 DNA follows: TGTGCCAGCAGTTACGACGACAGAGCAACTAATGAAAAACTGTTTTTT.

The chain is built from TRBV29-1 and TRBJ2-1; D remains ambiguous. V was clipped by 6 bases and J by 8 bases, with 17 bases between them. Germline CDR1 is SQVTM and CDR2 is ANQGSEA. This CDR3 has 13 residues. CDR3 sequence: CSVNLDHRYEQFF. CDR3 coding DNA: TGCAGCGTAAATCTCGACCACCGGTATGAGCAGTTCTTC.

The gene calls are TRBV6-5 and TRBJ2-7, with a weak D call TRBD1 (5 bases). CDR1 and CDR2 (germline): MNHEY, SVGAGI. The CDR3 spans 15 residues. The germline V and J ends were trimmed by 4 bases and 4 bases, with 17 bases remaining between them. In nucleotides, the CDR3 is TGTGCCAGCAGTTTCTACCAGGACATCCATTACGAGCAGTACTTC. Its protein product is CASSFYQDIHYEQYF.

V is TRBV5-1 and J is TRBJ2-2; 11 bases map to TRBD2. The V segment lost 4 bases and the J segment 0 bases; nucleotides outside the gene matches: 8. The CDR3 runs to 18 residues. The germline CDR1 and CDR2 sequences are SGHRS and YFSETQ. The CDR3 region has the DNA TGCGCCAGCAGCCCCTGGGGGACTAGCGGAGCGAACACCGGGGAGCTGTTTTTT. Residues: CASSPWGTSGANTGELFF.

This chain connects TRBV11-3 to TRBJ2-3; TRBD2 matches 16 bases. V was clipped by 6 bases and J by 4 bases; unmatched bases: 10. The CDR3 spans 18 residues. Germline lookup yields CDR1 SGHNT and CDR2 YENEEA. The CDR3 region has the DNA TGTGCCAGCAGTCTCGGGACTAGCGGGGGGGTGCGCCCAGATACGCAGTATTTT. This sequence encodes CASSLGTSGGVRPDTQYF.

The chain joins TRBV12-3 or TRBV12-4 to TRBJ1-2; no firm D call. V lost 6 bases to trimming and J lost 2 bases, with 10 bases between them. The CDR3 is 13 amino acids. Here the CDR3 reads CASSLQHNYGYTF. The CDR3 DNA is TGTGCCAGCAGCTTACAGCACAACTATGGCTACACCTTC.

Many counts were recorded for this clonotype. J is TRBJ2-4 and V is TRBV29-1; possible D gene TRBD2, 5 bases. The CDR3 is 12 residues long. Germline V gene lookup returns CDR1 SQVTM and CDR2 ANQGSEA. The V end lost 7 bases, the J end lost 0 bases, and 7 bases lay between the germline ends. CDR3 loop: CSGGVAKNIQYF. The CDR3 DNA follows: TGCAGCGGGGGAGTAGCCAAAAACATTCAGTACTTC.

This clonotype was found a few times. The CDR3 DNA sequence: TGCGCCAGCAGCCGGGACGGACAGAGGACAATTAGTGAGCAGTTCTTC. It encodes CASSRDGQRTISEQFF. The V gene is TRBV5-1, the J gene TRBJ2-1, with a weak D call TRBD1 (6 bases). Germline CDR1 and CDR2: SGHRS and YFSETQ. CDR3 length equals 16 residues. Between the trimmed V and J ends, which lost 4 bases and 9 bases, there was a span of 23 bases. Supplemented by reference TRBV5-1 and TRBJ2-1, the full variable domain reads KAGVTQTPRYLIKTRGQQVTLSCSPISGHRSVSWYQQTPGQGLQFLFEYFSETQRNKGNFPGRFSGRQFSNSRSEMNVSTLELGDSALYLCASSRDGQRTISEQFFGPGTRLTVL.

This clonotype was picked up a small number of times. The chain employs TRBV6-5 and TRBJ1-2; 7 positions agree with TRBD1. Germline CDR1 and CDR2: MNHEY and SVGAGI. The trim removed 2 bases at V and 4 bases at J, leaving 7 bases unmatched. The CDR3 is 15 amino acids. The CDR3 DNA follows: TGTGCCAGCAGTTACCCCTTACAGGGGCCCTATGGCTACACCTTC. Translation: CASSYPLQGPYGYTF.

This chain connects TRBV4-3 to TRBJ2-5, with 12 bases matching TRBD2. Germline V CDR1 and CDR2: LGHNA, YSLEER. CDR3 length: 18 amino acids. V lost 0 bases and J lost 5; bases outside the gene matches: 10. As DNA, the CDR3 is TGCGCCAGCAGCCAAGATGTGCCTAGCGGGGGGGCCGGGGAGACCCAGTACTTC. Translation: CASSQDVPSGGAGETQYF.

This clonotype has more than one count but fewer than ten. This chain uses TRBV6-1 with TRBJ2-6, with D perhaps matching TRBD1 (5 bases). V gave up 5 bases and J gave up 4 bases, with 9 bases separating them. The CDR3 is made up of 14 amino acids. Per the germline V gene, CDR1 is MNHNS and CDR2 is SASEGT. CDR3 nucleotides: TGTGCCAGCAGTAGGGGATGGGGGGCCAACGTCCTGACTTTC. Protein sequence: CASSRGWGANVLTF.

This clonotype was counted between two and nine times. The chain recombines TRBV7-2 with TRBJ2-2, with no clear D. The germline V and J ends were trimmed by 3 bases and 3 bases, with 11 bases remaining between them. This CDR3 region has 15 residues. Germline V gene data show CDR1 as SGHTA and CDR2 as FQGNSA. The CDR3 DNA sequence: TGTGCCAGCAGCTTTCGGGTGGCTTACACCGGGGAGCTGTTTTTT. Its protein product is CASSFRVAYTGELFF.

The genes are TRBV28 and TRBJ2-7, with D possibly TRBD1 on 5 matching bases. Germline CDR1 MDHEN, CDR2 SYDVKM. The CDR3 consists of 15 residues. Trimming stripped 3 bases from V and 3 bases from J, with 15 bases between. CDR3 sequence reads: CASSLGSGDSYEQYF. CDR3 bases: TGTGCCAGCAGTTTGGGGTCGGGTGACAGCTACGAGCAGTACTTC.

The chain links TRBV5-1 to TRBJ2-1, with TRBD2 as a possible D gene (6 bases). The CDR3 length is 14 residues. Trimming removed 5 bases at V and 0 bases at J, with 9 bases between. CDR1 and CDR2 (germline): SGHRS, YFSETQ. CDR3 amino acids: CASRRGTSYNEQFF. CDR3 coding DNA: TGCGCCAGCAGGCGGGGAACCTCCTACAATGAGCAGTTCTTC.

There are a few counts of this clonotype. The V call is TRBV28, the J call TRBJ1-5, with no clear D. Germline V gene lookup returns CDR1 MDHEN and CDR2 SYDVKM. The length of the CDR3 is 16 residues. Trimming removed 6 bases from V and 6 bases from J, with 21 bases in between. CDR3 protein: CASRKQGRIPSQPQHF. DNA for the CDR3: TGTGCCAGCAGAAAACAAGGACGTATCCCAAGTCAGCCCCAGCATTTT. The complete variable domain, with remaining parts taken from reference TRBV28 and TRBJ1-5, reads DVKVTQSSRYLVKRTGEKVFLECVQDMDHENMFWYRQDPGLGLRLIYFSYDVKMKEKGDIPEGYSVSREKKERFSLILESASTNQTSMYLCASRKQGRIPSQPQHFGDGTRLSIL.

The sample holds many counts of this clonotype. V is TRBV7-2 and J is TRBJ2-7; 10 nucleotides agree with TRBD2. The junction had 4 bases not matched to a gene; V was cut back by 1 base and J by 4 bases. From germline, CDR1 is SGHTA and CDR2 FQGNSA. The CDR3 is 15 residues long. CDR3 DNA sequence: TGTGCCAGCAGCTTAGATTCTAGCGGGGGATACGAGCAGTACTTC. Translating gives CASSLDSSGGYEQYF.

The V gene is TRBV5-5, the J gene TRBJ2-5, with D unresolved. V shed 4 bases and J shed 4 bases, with 17 bases lying between them. CDR3 length equals 15 residues. CDR1 and CDR2 from the germline V gene are SGHKS and YYEKEE (reference sequence). The CDR3 DNA is TGTGCCAGCAGCGAACTACGAAGGGATGGAGAGACCCAGTACTTC. Translation: CASSELRRDGETQYF.

With respect to this clonotype: One end of the junction is discordant with germline, which a read error may explain. The rearrangement joins TRBV28 to TRBJ2-5; D call uncertain. Germline V gene data show CDR1 as MDHEN and CDR2 as SYDVKM. This CDR3 spans 9 amino acids. The CDR3 bases are TGTGCCAGCAGTCCCGCGTTAACCTTC. Translated, it gives CASSPALTF.

The chain carries TRBV5-5 and TRBJ1-1, with a tentative D call TRBD1 (5 bases). The CDR3 length is 15 residues. With 2 bases removed from V and 1 base from J, the gap between germline ends came to 12 bases. From germline, CDR1 is SGHKS and CDR2 YYEKEE (reference sequence). DNA for the CDR3: TGTGCCAGCAGCTTAGGGGTTGAGGGGAACACTGAAGCTTTCTTT. The encoded protein is CASSLGVEGNTEAFF. Drawing the rest from reference TRBV5-5 and TRBJ1-1, the complete variable domain is DAGVTQSPTHLIKTRGQQVTLRCSPISGHKSVSWYQQVLGQGPQFIFQYYEKEERGRGNFPDRFSARQFPNYSSELNVNALLLGDSALYLCASSLGVEGNTEAFFGQGTRLTVV.

A note on this clonotype: One junction end disagrees with the germline gene, perhaps due to a read error. This chain connects TRBV7-9 to TRBJ2-1; D is ambiguous. The CDR3 consists of 14 residues. Germline V lookup: CDR1 SEHNR, CDR2 FQNEAQ (reference sequence). This CDR3 is CARSLQNSYNEQFF. The CDR3 DNA reads as TGTGCCCGCAGCTTGCAGAACTCCTACAATGAGCAGTTCTTC.

In its sample, this clonotype was seen a few times. This sequence joins TRBV6-2 or TRBV6-3 and TRBJ2-1; D ambiguous. Germline lookup yields CDR1 MNHEY and CDR2 SVGEGT. The length of the CDR3 is 12 residues. The V end lost 10 bases, the J end lost 4 bases, and 11 bases lay between the germline ends. In nucleotides, the CDR3 is TGTGCCACCTCACCCGGTTACAATGAGCAGTTCTTC. Encoded protein: CATSPGYNEQFF.

This clonotype was counted only a few times. This chain links TRBV11-2 with TRBJ2-3; 8 bases map to TRBD2. The CDR3 length is 17 residues. After removal of 5 bases from V and 2 bases from J, the junction contained 12 bases not matched to a gene. The germline V gene has CDR1 SGHAT and CDR2 FQNNGV. CDR3 residues: CASSTPRAGAHTDTQYF. For the CDR3, the DNA is TGTGCCAGCAGCACACCCAGAGCGGGGGCCCACACAGATACGCAGTATTTT.